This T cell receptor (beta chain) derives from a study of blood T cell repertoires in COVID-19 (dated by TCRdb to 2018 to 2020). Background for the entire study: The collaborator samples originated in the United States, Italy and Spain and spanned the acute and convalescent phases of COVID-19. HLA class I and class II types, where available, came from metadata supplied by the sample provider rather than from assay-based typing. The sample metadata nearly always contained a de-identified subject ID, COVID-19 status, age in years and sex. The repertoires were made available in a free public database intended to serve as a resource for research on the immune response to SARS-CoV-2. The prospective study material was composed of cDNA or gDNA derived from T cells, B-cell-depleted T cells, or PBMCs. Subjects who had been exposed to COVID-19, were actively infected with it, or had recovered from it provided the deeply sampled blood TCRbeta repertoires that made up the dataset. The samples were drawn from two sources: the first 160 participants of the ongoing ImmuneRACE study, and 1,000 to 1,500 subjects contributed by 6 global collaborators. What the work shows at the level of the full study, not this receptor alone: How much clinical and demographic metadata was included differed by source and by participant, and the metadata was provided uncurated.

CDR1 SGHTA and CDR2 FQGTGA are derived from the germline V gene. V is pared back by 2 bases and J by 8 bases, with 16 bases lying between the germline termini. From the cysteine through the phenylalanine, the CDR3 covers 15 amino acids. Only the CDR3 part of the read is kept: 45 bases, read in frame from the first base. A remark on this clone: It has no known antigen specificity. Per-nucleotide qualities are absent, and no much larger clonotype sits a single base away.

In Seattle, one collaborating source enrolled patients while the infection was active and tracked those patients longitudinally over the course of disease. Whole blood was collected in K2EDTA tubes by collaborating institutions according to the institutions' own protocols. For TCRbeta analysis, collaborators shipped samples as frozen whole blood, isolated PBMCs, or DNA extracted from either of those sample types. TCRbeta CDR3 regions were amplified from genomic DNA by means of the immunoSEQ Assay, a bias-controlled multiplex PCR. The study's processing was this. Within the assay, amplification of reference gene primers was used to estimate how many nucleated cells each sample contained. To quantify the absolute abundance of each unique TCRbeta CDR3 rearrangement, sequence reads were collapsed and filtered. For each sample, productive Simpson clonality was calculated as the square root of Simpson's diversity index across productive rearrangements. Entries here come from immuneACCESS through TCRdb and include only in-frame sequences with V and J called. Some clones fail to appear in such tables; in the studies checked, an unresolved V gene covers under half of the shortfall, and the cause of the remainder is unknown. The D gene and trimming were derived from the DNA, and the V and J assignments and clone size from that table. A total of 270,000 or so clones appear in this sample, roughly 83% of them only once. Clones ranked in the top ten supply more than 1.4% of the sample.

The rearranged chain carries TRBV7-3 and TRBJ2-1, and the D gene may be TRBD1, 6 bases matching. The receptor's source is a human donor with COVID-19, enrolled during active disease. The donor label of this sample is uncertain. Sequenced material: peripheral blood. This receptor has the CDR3 CASSLGRQGLHEQFF. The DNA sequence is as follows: TGTGCCAGCAGCTTAGGACGGCAGGGGCTACATGAGCAGTTCTTC.